This record covers a single T cell receptor beta chain. Germline CDR1 is SGHNT and CDR2 is YYREEE (reference sequence). The CDR3 has 16 amino acids. V lost 0 bases and J 8 bases, leaving 20 bases between the germline ends. Produced via immunoSEQ multiplex PCR; TCRdb's table is partial and in-frame only. The sample holds about 21,000 clones, 80% to 90% seen once. This sample is part of a study of control samples from healthy donors and cancer patients. This chain joins TRBV5-4 and TRBJ1-2; tentative D call: TRBD1 (6 bases). Sequencing was carried out using PBMCs. The receptor comes from a man aged 60-69 years with colorectal cancer. This chain's CDR3 is CASSLGGIFGQQGYTF. The CDR3 DNA sequence: TGTGCCAGCAGCTTGGGTGGGATTTTTGGACAGCAGGGCTACACCTTC.